The 24 T cell receptor beta chains reported below all come from one sample, sequenced in a study of blood T cell repertoires in COVID-19 (dated by TCRdb to about 2020). Receptor libraries were prepared by the immunoSEQ multiplex PCR assay. Not all clones reach the TCRdb copy of this immuneACCESS table, which keeps in-frame sequences only. Checked studies attribute under half of the gap to unresolved V genes and leave the rest unexplained. This sample gives 150,000 to 200,000 clones in total; about 83% of them show up just once. Clones ranked in the top ten supply less than 5.5% of the sample. Material for sequencing was peripheral blood. The receptors derive from a human donor in a cohort sampled during active COVID-19.

V gene TRBV19 combines with J gene TRBJ1-5; the D is unclear. The germline V gene encodes CDR1 LNHDA and CDR2 SQIVND (reference sequence). There are 14 residues in the CDR3. V gave up 3 bases and J gave up 10 bases, with 16 bases separating them. CDR3 nucleotides: TGTGCCAGTAGTATGAGGAGGGCTGGAAACCCCCAGCATTTT. It specifies CASSMRRAGNPQHF.

Only a few counts were recorded for this clone. In DNA, the CDR3 is TGTGCCAGCAGTTACAGGGGTATCTATGGCTACACCTTC. It encodes CASSYRGIYGYTF. The rearrangement links TRBV27 to TRBJ1-2; TRBD1 aligns across 7 bases. Germline assignment: CDR1 MNHEY and CDR2 SMNVEV (reference sequence). Trimming removed 4 bases from V and 4 bases from J; junction bases left unmatched: 3. The CDR3 is 13 amino acids.

The CDR3 DNA follows: TGCGCCAGCAGCCAAGATAAGGCAGGGGGCTATGGCTACACCTTC. Residues: CASSQDKAGGYGYTF. This chain connects TRBV4-3 to TRBJ1-2, with TRBD1 identical over 7 bases. The CDR3 is 15 amino acids. V shed 0 bases and J 4 bases; nucleotides not matched to a gene: 5. CDR1 and CDR2 from the germline V gene are LGHNA and YSLEER.

CDR3 DNA: TGTGCCTGGGTCCGGGCAGGGGGGACTGAAGCTTTCTTT. Translated, it gives CAWVRAGGTEAFF. The chain has TRBV30 and TRBJ1-1; the match to TRBD1 covers 7 bases. The length of the CDR3 is 13 residues. In germline, CDR1 is GTSNPN, CDR2 SVGIG (reference sequence). Trimming at V came to 5 bases and at J to 5 bases, leaving 8 bases not matched to a gene.

The J gene is TRBJ2-7, the V gene TRBV6-4, with 7 bases aligning to TRBD2. The CDR3 sequence is 15 residues long. J gave up 0 bases and V 6 bases, and 8 bases lay outside the gene matches. Germline V gene sequence: CDR1 MRHNA, CDR2 SNTAGT. CDR3 sequence reads: CASSRPSGNSYEQYF. The CDR3 DNA sequence: TGTGCCAGCAGCCGGCCTAGCGGCAACTCCTACGAGCAGTACTTC.

Concerning this clone itself: The sample has other DNA sequences that encode this CDR3 too. This chain uses TRBV6-2 or TRBV6-3 with TRBJ2-7; D is uncertain. Looked up from germline, CDR1 is MNHEY and CDR2 is SVGEGT. The V and J ends lost 0 bases and 4 bases respectively, with 7 bases between them. This CDR3 is built from 13 residues. This CDR3 is CASSYSSSYEQYF. The CDR3 DNA sequence: TGTGCCAGCAGTTACTCGTCGAGTTACGAGCAGTACTTC.

The V and J genes are TRBV5-4 and TRBJ2-7, with 9 nucleotides matching TRBD1. V was clipped by 2 bases and J by 4 bases; unmatched bases: 7. The CDR3 is 15 amino acids. Germline V lookup: CDR1 SGHNT, CDR2 YYREEE (reference sequence). The CDR3 is CASSFRTGAGYEQYF. CDR3 sequence (DNA): TGTGCCAGCAGCTTTAGGACAGGGGCGGGGTACGAGCAGTACTTC.

This clone was counted many times. The chain carries TRBV9 and TRBJ2-1, with unresolved D. The V and J ends lost 4 bases and 5 bases respectively, with 7 bases between them. Looked up from germline, CDR1 is SGDLS and CDR2 is YYNGEE. The CDR3 loop spans 12 amino acids. This chain's CDR3 is CASSYLDNEQFF. The DNA for the CDR3 is TGTGCCAGCAGCTACCTAGACAATGAGCAGTTCTTC.

V and J are TRBV2 and TRBJ1-4, with 8 bases that match TRBD1. Germline V gene sequence: CDR1 SNHLY, CDR2 FYNNEI. The CDR3 spans 14 residues. The trim removed 5 bases at V and 8 bases at J, leaving 7 bases unmatched. The CDR3, as DNA: TGTGCCAGCAGTTTCGACAGGGGAGAAGAAAAACTGTTTTTT. Protein sequence: CASSFDRGEEKLFF.

This clone was recorded many times. Other DNA sequences in this sample translate to the same CDR3. This chain uses TRBV6-5 with TRBJ1-2, with D unclear. V gave up 2 bases and J gave up 2 bases, with 6 bases separating them. The germline V gene encodes CDR1 MNHEY and CDR2 SVGAGI. This CDR3 spans 13 amino acids. The CDR3 nucleotides read TGTGCCAGCAGTTACGAACGGAACTATGGCTACACCTTC. Amino acids: CASSYERNYGYTF.

The chain links TRBV6-4 to TRBJ1-6; D perhaps matches TRBD1 (5 bases). V shed 7 bases and J shed 5 bases, with 12 bases lying between them. CDR1 is MRHNA, CDR2 SNTAGT, per germline. The CDR3 runs 14 residues. CDR3 residues: CASIGGEDNSPLHF. The CDR3 nucleotides are TGTGCCAGCATTGGAGGGGAGGATAATTCACCCCTCCACTTT.

V is TRBV30 and J is TRBJ2-3, with 12 bases that match TRBD2. Trimming removed 2 bases from V and 4 bases from J; junction bases left unmatched: 7. There are 16 residues in the CDR3. CDR1 and CDR2 (germline): GTSNPN, SVGIG (reference sequence). Written as DNA, the CDR3 is TGTGCCTGGAGTTCCCGGACTAGCGGGATGGCAGATACGCAGTATTTT. It translates to CAWSSRTSGMADTQYF.

The rearrangement joins TRBV9 to TRBJ2-5, with 12 bases fitting TRBD1. Trimming cost V 0 bases and J 5 bases; bases outside gene matches: 14. There are 19 residues in the CDR3. Germline-derived CDR1 and CDR2 are SGDLS and YYNGEE. CDR3 residues: CASSVGTGTGGAGRETQYF. Written as DNA, the CDR3 is TGTGCCAGCAGCGTAGGAACCGGGACAGGGGGCGCGGGAAGGGAGACCCAGTACTTC.

V usage is TRBV4-2 and J usage is TRBJ2-4; D perhaps matches TRBD2 (5 bases). This CDR3 comprises 15 residues. The V gene lost 3 bases and the J gene lost 12 bases, with 21 bases spanning the gap. The germline V gene has CDR1 LGHNA and CDR2 YNFKEQ. The CDR3 sequence: CASSQGSPRVRDQYF. CDR3 nucleotide sequence: TGTGCCAGCAGCCAGGGGTCCCCTCGCGTCCGGGATCAGTACTTC.

The chain couples TRBV4-3 to TRBJ2-5, with TRBD1 matching over 8 bases. The length of the CDR3 is 17 residues. Looked up from germline, CDR1 is LGHNA and CDR2 is YSLEER. The V segment lost 0 bases and the J segment 3 bases; nucleotides outside the gene matches: 9. The CDR3 is CASSQDLGRGHEETQYF. CDR3 DNA: TGCGCCAGCAGCCAAGATCTCGGCAGGGGGCACGAAGAGACCCAGTACTTC.

This sequence joins TRBV14 and TRBJ2-7; D uncertain. The ends were cut back, 5 bases at V and 5 bases at J, with 7 bases in the middle. The V gene's germline CDR1 is SGHDN and CDR2 FVKESK. The CDR3 consists of 11 residues. CDR3 sequence reads: CASSLQDEQYF. The CDR3, as DNA: TGTGCCAGCAGCTTGCAGGACGAGCAGTACTTC.

The rearrangement uses TRBV30 and TRBJ1-6; 7 bases agree with TRBD1. J gave up 10 bases and V 1 base, and 10 bases lay outside the gene matches. The CDR3 consists of 15 residues. Germline CDR1 reads GTSNPN; CDR2 reads SVGIG (reference sequence). The CDR3 nucleotides are TGTGCCTGGAGTGCGCGGACAGGAGTGGGCTCACCCCTCCACTTT. It yields the protein CAWSARTGVGSPLHF. Complete variable domain (other parts from reference TRBV30 and TRBJ1-6): SQTIHQWPATLVQPVGSPLSLECTVEGTSNPNLYWYRQAAGRGLQLLFYSVGIGQISSEVPQNLSASRPQDRQFILSSKKLLLSDSGFYLCAWSARTGVGSPLHFGNGTRLTVT.

J is TRBJ1-2 and V is TRBV27; D is possibly TRBD1 (6 bases). CDR1 and CDR2 from the germline V gene are MNHEY and SMNVEV (reference sequence). There are 14 residues in the CDR3. V was pared by 2 bases and J by 8 bases, with 15 bases between. CDR3 DNA sequence: TGTGCCAGCAGTTTAGCGGGCAGGGGAGACGGCTACACCTTC. This translates into CASSLAGRGDGYTF.

The J gene is TRBJ1-6, the V gene TRBV5-4; weak D call: TRBD1 (6 bases). This CDR3 spans 15 amino acids. Germline loops: CDR1 SGHNT, CDR2 YYREEE (reference sequence). V gave up 4 bases and J gave up 8 bases, with 16 bases separating them. The DNA of the CDR3 is TGTGCCAGCAGCCCTGAACCAGGGGTGGATTCACCCCTCCACTTT. It is translated as CASSPEPGVDSPLHF.

The chain uses TRBV7-2 and TRBJ1-3; weak D call: TRBD1 (5 bases). Trimming pared 1 base from V and 4 bases from J, leaving 11 bases between. The CDR3 runs to 15 residues. CDR1 SGHTA and CDR2 FQGNSA come from the germline V gene. The CDR3 DNA reads as TGTGCCAGCAGCTTAGTTGGTGCAGGGGGAAACACCATATATTTT. Residues: CASSLVGAGGNTIYF.

The chain has TRBV18 and TRBJ2-7, with 8 bases that match TRBD2. Germline CDR1 and CDR2: KGHSH and LQKENI. The V and J ends lost 2 bases and 5 bases, in that order; junction bases with no gene match: 8. The CDR3 spans 15 residues. CDR3 amino acids: CASSPSGREVDEQYF. As DNA, the CDR3 is TGTGCCAGCTCACCAAGCGGGAGAGAGGTCGACGAGCAGTACTTC. Based on the CDR3 plus reference TRBV18 and TRBJ2-7, the full variable domain is NAGVMQNPRHLVRRRGQEARLRCSPMKGHSHVYWYRQLPEEGLKFMVYLQKENIIDESGMPKERFSAEFPKEGPSILRIQQVVRGDSAAYFCASSPSGREVDEQYFGPGTRLTVT.

The rearrangement links TRBV5-4 to TRBJ2-7; 11 bases are a match to TRBD2. Per germline, CDR1 SGHNT and CDR2 YYREEE (reference sequence). The CDR3 runs to 15 residues. V was pared by 5 bases and J by 5 bases, with 9 bases of the junction left unmatched. CDR3 protein: CASSSASGRNDEQYF. The CDR3 DNA reads as TGTGCCAGCAGTTCGGCTAGCGGGAGGAACGACGAGCAGTACTTC.

The gene calls are TRBV28 and TRBJ1-3; D is perhaps TRBD1 (5 bases). Germline V lookup: CDR1 MDHEN, CDR2 SYDVKM. This CDR3 comprises 14 residues. The germline V and J ends were trimmed by 3 bases and 0 bases, with 6 bases remaining between them. Here the CDR3 DNA reads TGTGCCAGCAGTTTGACAGACTCTGGAAACACCATATATTTT. Its translation: CASSLTDSGNTIYF.

This chain links TRBV11-3 with TRBJ1-3; 9 bases agree with TRBD1. After removal of 2 bases from V and 8 bases from J, the junction contained 4 bases not matched to a gene. Looked up from germline, CDR1 is SGHNT and CDR2 is YENEEA. This CDR3 is 14 amino acids long. For the CDR3, the DNA is TGTGCCAGCAGCTTACCGGGACAGGGAGACACCATATATTTT. Amino acid sequence: CASSLPGQGDTIYF.